Presented here are 4 T cell receptor beta chains from one specimen sequenced in a study of T cell repertoires in cytomegalovirus infection. TCRdb independently ran MiXCR on the reads; one entry per CDR3 protein. Seen here are some 320,000 distinct CDR3 sequences, 25% to 35% observed once, and the top ten hold around 20%. These receptors have no identified antigens. The sequencing here drew on cultured PBMCs, taken from culture after CMV antigen stimulation. These receptors were taken from a human donor in good health (CMV status not recorded). Some clones in this sample may be carry-over from other donors' samples.

The chain joins TRBV19 to TRBJ1-2; D gene uncertain. Germline-derived CDR1 and CDR2 are LNHDA and SQIVND (reference sequence). This CDR3 spans 15 amino acids. V was trimmed by 7 bases and J by 2 bases, leaving 17 bases between them. DNA of the CDR3: TGTGCCAGTACCTATGGGCTTAACGAGAACTATGGCTACACCTTC. Its protein product is CASTYGLNENYGYTF. Looking up the rest from reference TRBV19 and TRBJ1-2 gives the full variable domain: DGGITQSPKYLFRKEGQNVTLSCEQNLNHDAMYWYRQDPGQGLRLIYYSQIVNDFQKGDIAEGYSVSREKKESFPLTVTSAQKNPTAFYLCASTYGLNENYGYTFGSGTRLTVV.

This rearrangement joins TRBV11-2 to TRBJ2-5; 13 bases agree with TRBD2. This CDR3 is 16 amino acids long. Trimming cost V 5 bases and J 1 base; bases outside gene matches: 4. Germline CDR1 and CDR2: SGHAT and FQNNGV. The CDR3 sequence: CASSPTSGGTQETQYF. The CDR3 DNA reads TGTGCCAGCAGCCCGACTAGCGGGGGGACCCAAGAGACCCAGTACTTC.

This clonotype came up a few times. The chain recombines TRBV5-1 with TRBJ2-7, with D hard to call. The V gene lost 0 bases and the J gene lost 6 bases, with 16 bases spanning the gap. The CDR3 length is 15 residues. The germline V gene encodes CDR1 SGHRS and CDR2 YFSETQ. The CDR3 DNA reads TGCGCCAGCAGCTTGGCCGGCCCCGGACCCGTCGAGCAGTACTTC. Encoded protein: CASSLAGPGPVEQYF.

The V gene is TRBV19, the J gene TRBJ1-4; a weak D match, TRBD1 (5 bases). This CDR3 has 16 amino acids. Trimming took 6 bases from V and 0 from J, leaving 14 bases between them. Germline V CDR1 and CDR2: LNHDA, SQIVND (reference sequence). CDR3 region: CASRTGTDATNEKLFF. CDR3 bases: TGTGCCAGTAGAACGGGGACGGATGCAACTAATGAAAAACTGTTTTTT.